The rows below give T cell receptor beta chains drawn from one sample of a study of CD8 T cells in cerebrospinal fluid in Alzheimer's disease. No DNA is given; TCRdb re-called the 10x single-cell sequencing reads and lists each CDR3 protein once. This listing includes over a thousand distinct CDR3 sequences. Input material: cerebrospinal fluid. The receptor source for this set is a human donor in good health. The CDR3 runs from the conserved cysteine through the conserved F or W. Rows may omit the clone size; those that give it use once, few, many or a size class.

>TRBV4-3|large|15|TRBJ2-1
CASSQDLMLGNEQFF
>TRBV6-2/TRBV6-3|large|14|TRBJ1-1
CASSYLGMNTEAFF
>TRBV20-1|medium-sized|12|TRBJ2-2
CSATSGVGELFF
>TRBV11-2|medium-sized|15|TRBJ2-5
CASSLWLADQETQYF
>TRBV30|medium-sized|13|TRBJ2-5
CAWSSPREETQYF
>TRBV27|medium-sized|13|TRBJ1-2
CASSLSGPYGYTF
>TRBV7-2|medium-sized|13|TRBJ1-6
CASSWERASPLHF
>TRBV28|medium-sized|13|TRBJ1-2
CASSLGQNYGYTF
>TRBV25-1|medium-sized|14|TRBJ1-2
CASSETGRVAGYTF
>TRBV11-3|large|14|TRBJ2-1
CASSLGRGSAEQFF
>TRBV12-3/TRBV12-4|large|16|TRBJ2-3
CASSIDRRPSPPVLYF
>TRBV7-9|medium-sized|16|TRBJ2-5
CASSPMGTTRAETQYF
>TRBV3-1|medium-sized|13|TRBJ1-1
CASSQDPNTEAFF
>TRBV11-3|medium-sized|15|TRBJ2-5
CASSPTPRGEETQYF
>TRBV7-2|large|15|TRBJ2-1
CASSLQVRPIDEQFF
>TRBV3-1|medium-sized|16|TRBJ2-2
CASSHEAGGRIGELFF
>TRBV20-1|medium-sized|18|TRBJ1-1
CSARTGPGQGVGNTEAFF
>TRBV11-2|medium-sized|13|TRBJ1-2
CASSPGTGRGYTF
>TRBV2|medium-sized|15|TRBJ1-4
CASSEYGRERVKLFF
>TRBV30|-|13|TRBJ2-2
CAWSSYSTGELFF
>TRBV2|medium-sized|13|TRBJ1-5
CASSLPSNQPQHF
>TRBV20-1|medium-sized|16|TRBJ1-5
CSARPKATGPNQPQHF
>TRBV4-1|medium-sized|17|TRBJ2-2
CASSQPYRGRTTGELFF
>TRBV9|medium-sized|14|TRBJ2-7
CASSVKTGIDEQYF
>TRBV5-4|-|15|TRBJ2-7
CASSLDSGGVDEQYF
>TRBV20-1|medium-sized|12|TRBJ2-1
CSAKTRMDEQFF
>TRBV4-2|large|17|TRBJ1-2
CASSQDPNPGQGPGYTF
>TRBV4-3|large|16|TRBJ2-2
CASSPSFAGFTGELFF
>TRBV19|-|16|TRBJ2-5
CASSDHGLATKETQYF
>TRBV7-2|medium-sized|15|TRBJ2-2
CASRAGGPGTGELFF
>TRBV10-2|-|12|TRBJ2-1
CASSERGFEQFF
>TRBV5-4|-|17|TRBJ2-7
CASSPGTGGMVGYEQYF
>TRBV28|medium-sized|14|TRBJ2-1
CASTPRRGFDEQFF
>TRBV7-8|medium-sized|17|TRBJ2-3
CASSLFGSGPEGDTQYF
>TRBV7-2|medium-sized|14|TRBJ2-7
CASSWGGTGREQYF